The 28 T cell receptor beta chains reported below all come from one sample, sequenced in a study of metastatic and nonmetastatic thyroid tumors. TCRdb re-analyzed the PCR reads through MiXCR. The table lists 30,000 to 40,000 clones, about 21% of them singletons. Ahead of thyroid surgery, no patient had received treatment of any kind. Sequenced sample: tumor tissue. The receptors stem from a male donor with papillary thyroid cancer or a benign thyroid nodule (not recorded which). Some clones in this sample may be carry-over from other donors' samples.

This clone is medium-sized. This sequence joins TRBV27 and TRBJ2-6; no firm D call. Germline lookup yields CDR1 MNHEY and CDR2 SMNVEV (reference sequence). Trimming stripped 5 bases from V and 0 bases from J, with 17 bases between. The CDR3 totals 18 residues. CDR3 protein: CASSRWTGAFSGANVLTF. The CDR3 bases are TGTGCCAGCAGTAGATGGACCGGAGCGTTCTCTGGGGCCAACGTCCTGACTTTC. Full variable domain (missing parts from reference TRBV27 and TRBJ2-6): EAQVTQNPRYLITVTGKKLTVTCSQNMNHEYMSWYRQDPGLGLRQIYYSMNVEVTDKGDVPEGYKVSRKEKRNFPLILESPSPNQTSLYFCASSRWTGAFSGANVLTFGAGSRLTVL.

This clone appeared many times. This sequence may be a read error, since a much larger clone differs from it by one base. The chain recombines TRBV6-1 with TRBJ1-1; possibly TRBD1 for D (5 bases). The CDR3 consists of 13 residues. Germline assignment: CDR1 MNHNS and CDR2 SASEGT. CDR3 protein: CASSAGVGPEAIF. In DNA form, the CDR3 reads TGTGCCAGCAGTGCGGGGGTAGGCCCTGAAGCTATCTTT.

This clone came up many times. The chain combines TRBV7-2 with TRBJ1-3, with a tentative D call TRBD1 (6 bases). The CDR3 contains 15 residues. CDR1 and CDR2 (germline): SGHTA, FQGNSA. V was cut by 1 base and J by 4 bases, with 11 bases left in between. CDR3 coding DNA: TGTGCCAGCAGCTTAGTAGCAGGGGCGGGAAACACCATATATTTT. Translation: CASSLVAGAGNTIYF. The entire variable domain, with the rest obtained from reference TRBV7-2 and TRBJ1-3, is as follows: GAGVSQSPSNKVTEKGKDVELRCDPISGHTALYWYRQSLGQGLEFLIYFQGNSAPDKSGLPSDRFSAERTGGSVSTLTIQRTQQEDSAVYLCASSLVAGAGNTIYFGEGSWLTVV.

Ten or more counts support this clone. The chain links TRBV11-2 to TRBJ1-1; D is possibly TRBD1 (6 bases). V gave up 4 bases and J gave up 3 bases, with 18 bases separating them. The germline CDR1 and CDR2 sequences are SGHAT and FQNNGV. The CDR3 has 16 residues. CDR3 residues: CASSYRPGAGDTEAFF. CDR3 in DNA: TGTGCCAGCAGCTACCGACCGGGGGCTGGGGACACTGAAGCTTTCTTT.

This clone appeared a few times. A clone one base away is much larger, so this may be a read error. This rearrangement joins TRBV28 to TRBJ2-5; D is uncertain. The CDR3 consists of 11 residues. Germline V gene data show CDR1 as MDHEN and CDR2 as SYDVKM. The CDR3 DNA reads TGTGCCAGCAGGGAACAAGATACCCAGTACTTC. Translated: CASREQDTQYF.

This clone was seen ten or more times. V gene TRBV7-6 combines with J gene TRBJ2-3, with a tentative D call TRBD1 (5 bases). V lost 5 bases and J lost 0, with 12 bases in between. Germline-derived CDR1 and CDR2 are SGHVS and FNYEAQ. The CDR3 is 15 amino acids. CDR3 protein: CASSKQESSTDTQYF. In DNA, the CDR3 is TGTGCCAGCAGCAAACAGGAATCTAGCACAGATACGCAGTATTTT.

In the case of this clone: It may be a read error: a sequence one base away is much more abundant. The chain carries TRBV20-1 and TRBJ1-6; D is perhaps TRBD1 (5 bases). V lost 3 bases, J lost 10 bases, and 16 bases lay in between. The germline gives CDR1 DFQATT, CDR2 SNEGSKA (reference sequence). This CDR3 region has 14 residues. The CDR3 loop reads CSARGAGWGSPLHF. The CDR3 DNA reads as TGCAGTGCTAGGGGAGCAGGGTGGGGATCACCCCTCCACTTT.

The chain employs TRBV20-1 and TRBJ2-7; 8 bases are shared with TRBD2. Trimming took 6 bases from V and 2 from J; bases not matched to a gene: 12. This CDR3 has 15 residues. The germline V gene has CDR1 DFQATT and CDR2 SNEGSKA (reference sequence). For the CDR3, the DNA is TGCAGTGCCCCGTCGGTGGCGGGAGGACCCTACGAGCAGTACTTC. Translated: CSAPSVAGGPYEQYF.

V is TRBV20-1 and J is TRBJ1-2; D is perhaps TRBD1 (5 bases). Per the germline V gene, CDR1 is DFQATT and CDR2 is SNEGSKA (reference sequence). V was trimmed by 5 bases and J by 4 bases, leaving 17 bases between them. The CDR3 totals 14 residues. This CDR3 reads CSAPDAGGGYGYTF. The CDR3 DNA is TGCAGTGCTCCCGATGCCGGGGGAGGCTATGGCTACACCTTC.

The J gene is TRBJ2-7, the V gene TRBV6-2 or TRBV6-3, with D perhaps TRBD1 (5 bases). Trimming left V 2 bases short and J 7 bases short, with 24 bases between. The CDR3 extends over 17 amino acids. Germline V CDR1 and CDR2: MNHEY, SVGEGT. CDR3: CASSYTGVGLGRREQYF. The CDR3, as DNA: TGTGCCAGCAGTTACACCGGTGTGGGGCTAGGGCGGCGGGAGCAGTACTTC.

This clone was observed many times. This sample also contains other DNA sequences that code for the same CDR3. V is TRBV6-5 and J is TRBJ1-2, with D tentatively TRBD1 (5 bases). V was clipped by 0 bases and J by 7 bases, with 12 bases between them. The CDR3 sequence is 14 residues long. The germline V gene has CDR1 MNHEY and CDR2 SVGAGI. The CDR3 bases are TGTGCCAGCAGTTACTCGTCGGCAGGGAGTGGCTACACCTTC. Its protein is CASSYSSAGSGYTF.

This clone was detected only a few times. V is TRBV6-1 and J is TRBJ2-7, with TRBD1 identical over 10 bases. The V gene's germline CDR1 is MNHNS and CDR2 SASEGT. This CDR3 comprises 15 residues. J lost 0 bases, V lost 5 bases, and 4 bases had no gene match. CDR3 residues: CASSKGQGFSYEQYF. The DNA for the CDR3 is TGTGCCAGCAGTAAGGGACAGGGGTTCTCCTACGAGCAGTACTTC.

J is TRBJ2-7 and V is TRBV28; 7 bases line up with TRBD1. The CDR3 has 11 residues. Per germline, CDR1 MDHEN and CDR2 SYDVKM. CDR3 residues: CGCRGNYEQYF. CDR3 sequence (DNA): TGTGGGTGCAGGGGGAACTACGAGCAGTACTTC.

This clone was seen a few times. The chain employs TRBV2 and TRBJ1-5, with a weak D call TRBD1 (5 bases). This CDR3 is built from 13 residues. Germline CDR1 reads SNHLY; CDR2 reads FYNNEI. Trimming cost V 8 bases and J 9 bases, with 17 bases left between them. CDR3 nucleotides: TGTGCCAGCTCCACACAGCCAGGGATGCCCCAGCATTTT. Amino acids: CASSTQPGMPQHF.

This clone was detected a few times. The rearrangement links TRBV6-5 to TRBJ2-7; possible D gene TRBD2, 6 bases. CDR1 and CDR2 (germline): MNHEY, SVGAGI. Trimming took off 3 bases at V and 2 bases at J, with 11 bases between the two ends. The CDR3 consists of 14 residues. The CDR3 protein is CASSYQEGTYEQYF. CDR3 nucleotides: TGTGCCAGCAGTTATCAGGAGGGCACCTACGAGCAGTACTTC.

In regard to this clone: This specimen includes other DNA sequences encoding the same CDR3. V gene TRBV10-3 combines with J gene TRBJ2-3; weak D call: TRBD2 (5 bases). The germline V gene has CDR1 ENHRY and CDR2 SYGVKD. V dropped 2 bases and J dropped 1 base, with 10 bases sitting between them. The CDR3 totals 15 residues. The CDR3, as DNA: TGTGCCATCAGTGAGGTAGGCGGGCGCACAGATACGCAGTATTTT. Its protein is CAISEVGGRTDTQYF.

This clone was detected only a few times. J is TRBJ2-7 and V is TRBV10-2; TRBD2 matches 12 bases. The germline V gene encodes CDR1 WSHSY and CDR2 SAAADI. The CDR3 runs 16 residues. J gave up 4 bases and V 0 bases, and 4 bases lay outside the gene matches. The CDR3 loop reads CASSESGLAGLYEQYF. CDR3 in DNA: TGCGCCAGCAGTGAGTCGGGACTAGCGGGTTTGTACGAGCAGTACTTC.

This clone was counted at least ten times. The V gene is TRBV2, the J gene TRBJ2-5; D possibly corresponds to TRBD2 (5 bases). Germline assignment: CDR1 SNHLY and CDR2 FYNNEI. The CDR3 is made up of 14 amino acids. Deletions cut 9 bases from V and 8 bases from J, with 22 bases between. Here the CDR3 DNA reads TGTGCCAGTAAAGCGGACCAGGCAGCCTTTACCCAGTACTTC. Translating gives CASKADQAAFTQYF.

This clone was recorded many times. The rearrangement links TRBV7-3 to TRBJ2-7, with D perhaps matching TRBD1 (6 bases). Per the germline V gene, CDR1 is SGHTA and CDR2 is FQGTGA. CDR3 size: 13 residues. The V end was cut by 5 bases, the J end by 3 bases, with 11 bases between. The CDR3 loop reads CASSAGGNYEQYF. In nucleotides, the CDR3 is TGTGCCAGCAGCGCTGGGGGCAACTACGAGCAGTACTTC.

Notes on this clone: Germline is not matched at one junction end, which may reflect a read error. The CDR3 DNA reads as TGTGCCACCAGTGCTAGCGGGGGGAATAGCTCCTACGAGCATTACTTC. Its protein is CATSASGGNSSYEHYF. The V gene is TRBV15, the J gene TRBJ2-7, with 11 bases identical to TRBD2. The CDR3 totals 16 residues. Germline lookup yields CDR1 LNHNV and CDR2 YYDKDF (reference sequence).

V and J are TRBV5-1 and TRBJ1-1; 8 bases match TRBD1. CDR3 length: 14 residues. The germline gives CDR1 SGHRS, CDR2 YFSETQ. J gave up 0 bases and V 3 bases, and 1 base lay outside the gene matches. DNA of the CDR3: TGCGCCAGCAGCTCGACAGGGGTGAACACTGAAGCTTTCTTT. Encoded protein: CASSSTGVNTEAFF.

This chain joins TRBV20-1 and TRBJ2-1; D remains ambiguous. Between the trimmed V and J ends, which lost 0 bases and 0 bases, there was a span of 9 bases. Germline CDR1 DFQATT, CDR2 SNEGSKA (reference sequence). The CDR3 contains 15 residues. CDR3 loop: CSARDRYRSYNEQFF. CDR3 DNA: TGCAGTGCTAGAGACCGTTACCGCTCCTACAATGAGCAGTTCTTC.

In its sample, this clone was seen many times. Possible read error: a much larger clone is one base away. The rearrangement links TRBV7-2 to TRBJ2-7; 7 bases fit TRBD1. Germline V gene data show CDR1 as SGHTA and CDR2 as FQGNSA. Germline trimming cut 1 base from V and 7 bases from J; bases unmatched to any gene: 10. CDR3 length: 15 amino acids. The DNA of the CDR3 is TGTGCCAGCAGCTTAGTAGGGACAGAGGTACTGGAGCAGTACTTC. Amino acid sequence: CASSLVGTEVLEQYF.

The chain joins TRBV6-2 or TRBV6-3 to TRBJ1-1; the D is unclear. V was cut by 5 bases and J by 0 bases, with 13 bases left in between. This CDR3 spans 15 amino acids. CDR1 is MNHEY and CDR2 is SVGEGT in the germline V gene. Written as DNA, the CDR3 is TGTGCCAGCAGTCTCCGGGCAGGTTTGAACACTGAAGCTTTCTTT. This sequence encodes CASSLRAGLNTEAFF.

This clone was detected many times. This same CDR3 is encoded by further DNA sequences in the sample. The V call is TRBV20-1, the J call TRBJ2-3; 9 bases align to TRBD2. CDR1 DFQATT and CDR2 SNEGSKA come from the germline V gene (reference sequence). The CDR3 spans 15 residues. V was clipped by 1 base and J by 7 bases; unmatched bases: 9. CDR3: CSARVSGSFRNTQYF. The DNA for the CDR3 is TGCAGTGCTAGAGTTAGCGGGAGTTTCAGAAATACGCAGTATTTT.

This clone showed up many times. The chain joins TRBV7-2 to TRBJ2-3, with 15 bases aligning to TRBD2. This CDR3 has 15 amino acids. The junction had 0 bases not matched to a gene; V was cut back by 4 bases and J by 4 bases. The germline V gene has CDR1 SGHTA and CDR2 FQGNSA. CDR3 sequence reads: CASSWTSGRADTQYF. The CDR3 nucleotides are TGTGCCAGCAGCTGGACTAGCGGGAGGGCAGATACGCAGTATTTT.

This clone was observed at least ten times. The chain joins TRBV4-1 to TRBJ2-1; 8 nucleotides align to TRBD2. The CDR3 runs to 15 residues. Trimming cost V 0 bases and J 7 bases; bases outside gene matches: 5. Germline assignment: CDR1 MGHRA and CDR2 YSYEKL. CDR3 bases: TGCGCCAGCAGCCAAGAGGGTCGGGAGGGTAATGAGCAGTTCTTC. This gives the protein CASSQEGREGNEQFF.

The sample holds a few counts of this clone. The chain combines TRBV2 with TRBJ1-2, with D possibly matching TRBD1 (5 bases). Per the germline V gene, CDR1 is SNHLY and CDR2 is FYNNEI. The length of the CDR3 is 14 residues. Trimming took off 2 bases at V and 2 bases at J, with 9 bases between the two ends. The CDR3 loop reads CASSERGTNYGYTF. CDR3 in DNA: TGTGCCAGCAGTGAAAGAGGGACCAACTATGGCTACACCTTC.